This T cell receptor (beta chain) was identified in a study of regulatory T cells in long-lasting Graves disease. This clonotype was recorded at least ten times. Construction of the TCR beta libraries employed iRepertoire HTBI primers in conjunction with Arm-PCR of CDR3 regions. TCRdb reprocessed the multiplex PCR reads via MiXCR and lists one record per CDR3 protein. The sample carries over 500,000 distinct CDR3 sequences, 15% to 20% recorded once. J lost 0 bases, V lost 7 bases, and 11 bases had no gene match. CDR1 is MDHEN, CDR2 SYDVKM, per germline. The length of the CDR3 is 17 residues. Specified time point: newly diagnosed GD, antithyroid drugs for less than 3 months. PBMCs were the source of the RNA used for TCR sequencing. The same data also went into a second study, on T cells in Graves' hyperthyroidism and ophthalmopathy. In that study: HTBI primers drove first-round RT-PCR of the TCR CDR3. A model of 13 V-J features distinguished ophthalmopathy from stable hyperthyroidism.

The chain has TRBV28 and TRBJ2-2; TRBD1 agrees at 7 bases. This TCR was recovered from a man aged 18 to 30 with Graves disease. Source: peripheral blood mononuclear cells (PBMCs), taken at new diagnosis, from a patient treated with antithyroid drugs. The CDR3 sequence: CASTRDSYRANTGELFF. The CDR3 DNA reads TGTGCCAGCACCCGGGACAGCTATCGGGCGAACACCGGGGAGCTGTTTTTT.